The rows below give T cell receptor beta chains drawn from one sample of a study of T cells in Graves' hyperthyroidism and ophthalmopathy. TCRdb reprocessed the multiplex PCR reads with MiXCR, giving one entry per CDR3 protein. Among around 400,000 distinct CDR3 sequences listed, roughly 15% were seen once. The specimen sequenced was blood. The receptors originated from a woman in her fifties or sixties with Graves' ophthalmopathy. Both conserved end residues are part of each CDR3. The D gene is left open where the match is weak. Size is stated for part of the rows, as once, few or many counts, or as a class when the clone is expanded.

D gene,V gene,clone size,J gene,CDR3 DNA,CDR3 protein
.,TRBV12-3/TRBV12-4,few,TRBJ1-1,TGTGCCAGCAGAAGGGAAACCGCGGCTCTCTTT,CASRRETAALF
TRBD2,TRBV6-6,many,TRBJ2-1,TGTGCCAGCAGTTACTCAACTAGCGGGAGGGCCTTCGAGCAGTTCTTC,CASSYSTSGRAFEQFF
TRBD2,TRBV28,few,TRBJ2-2,TGTGCCAGCAGGAGACTAGCGGGAGAAACCGGGGAGCTGTTTTTT,CASRRLAGETGELFF
.,TRBV27,many,TRBJ2-7,TGTGCCAGCAGTTTATTAGGGGGAAGCCACGAGCAGTACTTC,CASSLLGGSHEQYF
.,TRBV5-1,many,TRBJ2-7,TGCGCCAGCAGCTGGGGGAACTACGAGCAGTACTTC,CASSWGNYEQYF
.,TRBV6-1,many,TRBJ1-2,TGTGCCAGCAGTGAAGTACAGGGTACCGGCTACACCTTC,CASSEVQGTGYTF
.,TRBV20-1,many,TRBJ1-1,TGCAGTGCTAGAGATTTTATGCTCGGGCAGAACACTGAAGCTTTCTTT,CSARDFMLGQNTEAFF
.,TRBV2,many,TRBJ2-7,TGTGCCAGCAGGGAGAAACTCTACGAGCAGTACTTC,CASREKLYEQYF
TRBD2,TRBV4-1,few,TRBJ2-7,TGCGCCAGCAGCCAAGATTGGGCGGGGGGTAACGCCTACGAGCAGTACTTC,CASSQDWAGGNAYEQYF
TRBD1,TRBV11-2,many,TRBJ2-2,TGTGCCAGCAGCTTAGGACAGGGAATTCCCGGGGAGCTGTTTTTT,CASSLGQGIPGELFF
TRBD1,TRBV24-1,.,TRBJ2-1,TGTGCCACCAGTGATTCTACACAGGGGGCAGGATACAATGAGCAGTTCTTC,CATSDSTQGAGYNEQFF
.,TRBV3-1,.,TRBJ2-5,TGTGCCAGCAGCCAAGTACAGGTAGAGACCCAGTACTTC,CASSQVQVETQYF
.,TRBV29-1,.,TRBJ2-5,TGCAGCGTTGAAGACTTCGGGGACCAGTACTTC,CSVEDFGDQYF
TRBD2,TRBV6-5,.,TRBJ2-7,TGTGCCAGCAGTTTAGATAGCGGGGAGGGGTTCCGCGAGCAGTACTTC,CASSLDSGEGFREQYF
TRBD2,TRBV20-1,.,TRBJ2-3,TGCAGTGCTAACGGACTAGCGGGAGGGGATACGCAGTATTTT,CSANGLAGGDTQYF
.,TRBV24-1,.,TRBJ2-3,TGTGCCACCAGTGATTTAGTCGATACGCAGTATTTT,CATSDLVDTQYF
.,TRBV2,few,TRBJ2-3,TGTGCCAGCAGTCCACCCCCGGTTGGGAGCGGCACAGATACGCAGTATTTT,CASSPPPVGSGTDTQYF
.,TRBV18,many,TRBJ1-1,TGTGCCAGCTCACCACCTGTACTCCTGAGGACTGAAGCTTTCTTT,CASSPPVLLRTEAFF
TRBD1,TRBV6-1,few,TRBJ2-3,TGTGCCAGCACTACGGACAGGGGGTTAGATACGCAGTATTTT,CASTTDRGLDTQYF
TRBD1,TRBV7-9,.,TRBJ1-5,TGTGCCAGCAGCTTGGACGGGGGACAGCTCCAGCATTTT,CASSLDGGQLQHF
TRBD1,TRBV27,many,TRBJ1-1,TGTGCCACCCGAGACAGGGCCTTCATGAACACTGAAGCTTTCTTT,CATRDRAFMNTEAFF
TRBD2,TRBV20-1,many,TRBJ2-1,TGCAGTTCCGAGACGGGACTAGCGGACAATGAGCAGTTCTTC,CSSETGLADNEQFF
TRBD2,TRBV28,many,TRBJ2-1,TGTGCCACTCTAGCGCGGGGACTAGCGGGAGGGAATGAGCAGTTCTTC,CATLARGLAGGNEQFF
.,TRBV20-1,many,TRBJ2-7,TGCAGTGCTAGTAGGCAGGGGCCCCCCGAGCAGTACTTC,CSASRQGPPEQYF
TRBD2,TRBV12-3/TRBV12-4,many,TRBJ2-2,TGTGCCAGCACCCCGAGCGGGAGGGACACCGGGGAGCTGTTTTTT,CASTPSGRDTGELFF
.,TRBV6-2/TRBV6-3,.,TRBJ1-1,TGTGCCAGCAGTTATTCGGGGATGGACACTGAAGCTTTCTTT,CASSYSGMDTEAFF
.,TRBV30,many,TRBJ2-1,TGTGCCTGGACCGCGCGGCTTGGGAATGAGCAGTTCTTC,CAWTARLGNEQFF
TRBD2,TRBV5-1,.,TRBJ2-3,TGCGCCAGCAGGTGGAGCGGGGTTAGCACAGATACGCAGTATTTT,CASRWSGVSTDTQYF
TRBD1,TRBV29-1,few,TRBJ1-2,TGCAGCGTTGACTACAGGGGTAGCTATGGCTACACCTTC,CSVDYRGSYGYTF
TRBD2,TRBV7-2,many,TRBJ2-1,TGTGCCAGCAGCCTCTCCGGGACTAGCGGGGGGAATGAGCAGTTCTTC,CASSLSGTSGGNEQFF
.,TRBV30,few,TRBJ2-1,TGTGCCTGGAGTCAAATTAGCGAGTACAATGAGCAGTTCTTC,CAWSQISEYNEQFF
.,TRBV11-2,many,TRBJ1-5,TGTGCCAGCAGCTTAGAGAGGGCTTACTCCCAGCATTTT,CASSLERAYSQHF
.,TRBV7-2,many,TRBJ2-5,TGTGCCAGCAGCTCCTCGTACCAAGAGACCCAGTACTTC,CASSSSYQETQYF
TRBD1,TRBV20-1,.,TRBJ2-2,TGCAGTGCTAGAGAACCGGGACAGGGGAACACCGGGGAGCTGTTTTTT,CSAREPGQGNTGELFF
.,TRBV27,few,TRBJ2-7,TGTGCCAGCAGGAGCCCCCGGGGCGAGCAGTACTTC,CASRSPRGEQYF
.,TRBV5-1,many,TRBJ2-1,TGCGCCAGCAGCTTGGATTCGGGATCGAACAATGAGCAGTTCTTC,CASSLDSGSNNEQFF
TRBD2,TRBV7-2,many,TRBJ2-2,TGTGCCAGCAGCTTAGAGGGAGGGGCGAACACCGGGGAGCTGTTTTTT,CASSLEGGANTGELFF
.,TRBV20-1,many,TRBJ2-7,TGCAGTGCTAGAGATCCAGGGGATTTCTACGAGCAGTACTTC,CSARDPGDFYEQYF
.,TRBV19,.,TRBJ2-1,TGTGCCAGTAGTATGTCGGGGGCACGTTGGGGTGAGCAGTTCTTC,CASSMSGARWGEQFF
.,TRBV7-3,few,TRBJ2-3,TGTGCCAGCAGCCGGTCTCTAGCCGGAGATACGCAGTATTTT,CASSRSLAGDTQYF
.,TRBV6-1,.,TRBJ1-2,TGTGCCAGCCGTGGAGGCCGAGGGGGCTACACCTTC,CASRGGRGGYTF
TRBD2,TRBV20-1,many,TRBJ2-3,TGCAGTGCTGGGGGGGGTAGCGCAGATACGCAGTATTTT,CSAGGGSADTQYF
.,TRBV2,many,TRBJ1-2,TGTGCCAGCAAGGGACGTCAGAGGGGTGGCTACACCTTC,CASKGRQRGGYTF
.,TRBV7-9,many,TRBJ2-2,TGTGCCAGCAGCTTAGGAAGGCCCACCGGGGAGCTGTTTTTT,CASSLGRPTGELFF
TRBD1,TRBV3-1,few,TRBJ2-6,TGTGCCAGCAGCCAAGGGACAGGTGGGGCCAACGTCCTGACTTTC,CASSQGTGGANVLTF
.,TRBV7-3,.,TRBJ2-1,TGTGCCAGCAGCTTGACGGGCTCTAACAATGAGCAGTTCTTC,CASSLTGSNNEQFF
TRBD2,TRBV6-1,few,TRBJ2-1,TGTGCCAGCAGTGACCCTAGCGGGAGGACCTACAATGAGCAGTTCTTC,CASSDPSGRTYNEQFF
TRBD1,TRBV28,many,TRBJ2-7,TGTGCCAGCAGTCAGGGACAGAGGTACGAGCAGTACTTC,CASSQGQRYEQYF
TRBD2,TRBV28,many,TRBJ2-5,TGTGCCAGCAGTTTAAGTTCTAGCGGGAGAGTGAGAGAGACCCAGTACTTC,CASSLSSSGRVRETQYF
TRBD1,TRBV11-2,many,TRBJ1-6,TGTGCCAGCAGCTTAGAAGGAGGACAGGAGAATAATTCACCCCTCCACTTT,CASSLEGGQENNSPLHF
TRBD1,TRBV20-1,.,TRBJ1-5,TGCAGTGCAACCTGGACAGGGGGAGGTCAGCCCCAGCATTTT,CSATWTGGGQPQHF
.,TRBV2,.,TRBJ2-4,TGTGCCAGCAGTGAAGTACATACAGACACCAAAAACATTCAGTACTTC,CASSEVHTDTKNIQYF
TRBD2,TRBV12-3/TRBV12-4,.,TRBJ2-5,TGTGCCAGCAGTTCAACAGCGGGAAGAGAGACCCAGTACTTC,CASSSTAGRETQYF